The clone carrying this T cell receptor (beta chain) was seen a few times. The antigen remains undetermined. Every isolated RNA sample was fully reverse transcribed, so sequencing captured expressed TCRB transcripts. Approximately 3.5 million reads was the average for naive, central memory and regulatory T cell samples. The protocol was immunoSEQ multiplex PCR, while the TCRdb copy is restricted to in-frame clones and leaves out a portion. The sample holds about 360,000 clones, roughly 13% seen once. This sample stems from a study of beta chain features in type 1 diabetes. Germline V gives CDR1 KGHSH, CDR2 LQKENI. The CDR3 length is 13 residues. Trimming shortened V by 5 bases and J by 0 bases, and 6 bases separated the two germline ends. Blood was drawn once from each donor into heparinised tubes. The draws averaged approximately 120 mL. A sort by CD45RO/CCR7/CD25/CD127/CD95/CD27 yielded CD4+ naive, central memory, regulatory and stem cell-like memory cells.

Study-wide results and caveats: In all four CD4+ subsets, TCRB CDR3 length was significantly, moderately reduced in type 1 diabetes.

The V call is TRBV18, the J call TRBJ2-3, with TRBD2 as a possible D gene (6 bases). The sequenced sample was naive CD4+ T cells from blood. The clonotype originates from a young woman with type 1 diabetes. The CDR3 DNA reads TGTGCCAGCTCAGGGGGGAGCACAGATACGCAGTATTTT. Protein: CASSGGSTDTQYF.